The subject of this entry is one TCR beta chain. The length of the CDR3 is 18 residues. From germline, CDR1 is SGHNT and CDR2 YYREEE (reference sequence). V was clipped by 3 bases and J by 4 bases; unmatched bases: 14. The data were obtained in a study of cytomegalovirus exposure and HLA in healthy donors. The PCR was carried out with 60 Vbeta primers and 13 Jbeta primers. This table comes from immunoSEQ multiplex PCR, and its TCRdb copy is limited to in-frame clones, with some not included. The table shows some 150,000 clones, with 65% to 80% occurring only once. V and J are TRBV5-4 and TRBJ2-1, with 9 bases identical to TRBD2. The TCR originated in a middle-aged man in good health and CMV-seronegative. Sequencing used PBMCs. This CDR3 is CASSSQFTGTSRYNEQFF. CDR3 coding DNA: TGTGCCAGCAGCTCACAGTTTACCGGGACTAGCCGGTACAATGAGCAGTTCTTC.